This T cell receptor beta chain was retrieved from a study of T cells in Graves' hyperthyroidism and ophthalmopathy. Findings and caveats of the study: Ophthalmopathy could be told apart from stable hyperthyroidism with a 13 V-J model.

This clonotype was counted many times. Its specificity is unknown. The TCR beta CDR3 regions underwent amplification using RNA transcripts as the source. The TCR CDR3 was amplified in a first-round RT-PCR using the HTBI primer set. TCRdb re-analysed the multiplex PCR reads in MiXCR, keeping a single row per CDR3 protein. The sample has roughly 500,000 distinct CDR3 sequences; 20% to 25% are singletons. From germline, CDR1 is MNHEY and CDR2 SVGEGT. The length of the CDR3 is 14 residues. Trimming stripped 7 bases from V and 0 bases from J, with 10 bases between. The authors obtained PBMCs from over 7.5 ml of fresh peripheral blood.

The sample consisted of blood. V gene TRBV6-2 or TRBV6-3 combines with J gene TRBJ2-1, with D possibly matching TRBD2 (5 bases). This receptor was obtained from a woman in her seventies with Graves' ophthalmopathy. The CDR3 region has the DNA TGTGCCAGCAATCCGGGGAGCTCCTACAATGAGCAGTTCTTC. It codes for CASNPGSSYNEQFF.